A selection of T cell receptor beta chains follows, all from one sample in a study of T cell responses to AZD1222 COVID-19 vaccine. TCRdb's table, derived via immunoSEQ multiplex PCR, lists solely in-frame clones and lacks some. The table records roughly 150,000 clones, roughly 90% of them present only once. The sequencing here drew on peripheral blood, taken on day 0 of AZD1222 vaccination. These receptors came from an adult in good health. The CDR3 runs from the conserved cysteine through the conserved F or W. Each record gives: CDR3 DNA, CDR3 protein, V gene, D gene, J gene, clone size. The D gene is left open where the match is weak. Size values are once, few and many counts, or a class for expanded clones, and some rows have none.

CDR3 DNA: TGTGCCACCAGTGAAGGACACAACTATGGCTACACCTTC
CDR3 protein: CATSEGHNYGYTF
V gene: TRBV24-1
D gene: NA
J gene: TRBJ1-2
clone size: NA

CDR3 DNA: TGTGCCACCAGTAGACAGGGCTCCTACAATGAGCAGTTCTTC
CDR3 protein: CATSRQGSYNEQFF
V gene: TRBV24-1
D gene: TRBD1
J gene: TRBJ2-1
clone size: NA

CDR3 DNA: TGTGCCAGCTCACCATGGGAGGGCCGCTCACCCCTCCACTTT
CDR3 protein: CASSPWEGRSPLHF
V gene: TRBV18
D gene: NA
J gene: TRBJ1-6
clone size: few

CDR3 DNA: TGTGCCAGCAGCCCGGGACACAGGGGGCCGGGCTACGAGCAGTACTTC
CDR3 protein: CASSPGHRGPGYEQYF
V gene: TRBV5-4
D gene: TRBD1
J gene: TRBJ2-7
clone size: NA

CDR3 DNA: TGTGCCAGCAGCCCCCGGACAGGGAGGTACACTGAAGCTTTCTTT
CDR3 protein: CASSPRTGRYTEAFF
V gene: TRBV28
D gene: TRBD1
J gene: TRBJ1-1
clone size: once

CDR3 DNA: TGTGCCAGCAGCTCGACTTGGACAGGTTCGAACATTCAGTACTTC
CDR3 protein: CASSSTWTGSNIQYF
V gene: TRBV5-4
D gene: TRBD1
J gene: TRBJ2-4
clone size: once

CDR3 DNA: TGTGCCAGCAGTGCGACAGGAAAACTGTTTTTT
CDR3 protein: CASSATGKLFF
V gene: TRBV27
D gene: NA
J gene: TRBJ1-4
clone size: NA

CDR3 DNA: TGCGCCAGCAGCTTGGAGCCTAGCGGACCCTACGAGCAGTACTTC
CDR3 protein: CASSLEPSGPYEQYF
V gene: TRBV5-1
D gene: TRBD2
J gene: TRBJ2-7
clone size: NA

CDR3 DNA: TGTGCCAGCAGTTATTCGGACAGGAGCAAGGGCGAGCAGTACTTC
CDR3 protein: CASSYSDRSKGEQYF
V gene: TRBV6-5
D gene: TRBD1
J gene: TRBJ2-7
clone size: NA

CDR3 DNA: TGCGCCAGCAGCCACTCCCAGGGAAACTATGGCTACACCTTC
CDR3 protein: CASSHSQGNYGYTF
V gene: TRBV4-1
D gene: NA
J gene: TRBJ1-2
clone size: NA

CDR3 DNA: TGTGCCAGTAGTATTTGGCGGGGACTAGCGGGAAATTGGGGTGAGCAGTTCTTC
CDR3 protein: CASSIWRGLAGNWGEQFF
V gene: TRBV19
D gene: TRBD2
J gene: TRBJ2-1
clone size: NA

CDR3 DNA: TGTGCCAGCAGCTTTGGGTCAGTAAATTCACCCCTCCACTTT
CDR3 protein: CASSFGSVNSPLHF
V gene: TRBV7-9
D gene: NA
J gene: TRBJ1-6
clone size: NA

CDR3 DNA: TGTGCCAGCAGTTTCTGGGGCGGCACTGAAGCTTTCTTT
CDR3 protein: CASSFWGGTEAFF
V gene: TRBV28
D gene: NA
J gene: TRBJ1-1
clone size: NA

CDR3 DNA: TGTGCCAGCAGTCCGGGGACAGGGGTAGTCTACGAGCAGTACTTC
CDR3 protein: CASSPGTGVVYEQYF
V gene: TRBV27
D gene: TRBD1
J gene: TRBJ2-7
clone size: NA

CDR3 DNA: TGTGCCAGCAGAAGGTTAGCCAAAAACATTCAGTACTTC
CDR3 protein: CASRRLAKNIQYF
V gene: TRBV7-2
D gene: NA
J gene: TRBJ2-4
clone size: NA

CDR3 DNA: TGTGCCAGCACCACAAAGGCCTATGGCTACACCTTC
CDR3 protein: CASTTKAYGYTF
V gene: TRBV9
D gene: NA
J gene: TRBJ1-2
clone size: NA

CDR3 DNA: TGCGCCAGCAGTGAGTCGGGCACCAACGAAGCTTTCTTT
CDR3 protein: CASSESGTNEAFF
V gene: TRBV10-2
D gene: NA
J gene: TRBJ1-1
clone size: NA

CDR3 DNA: TGTGCCAGCAGCCAGGACCTCCCTTCGCGCGTGAGTGTCGAAAACACCATATATTTT
CDR3 protein: CASSQDLPSRVSVENTIYF
V gene: TRBV4-2
D gene: NA
J gene: TRBJ1-3
clone size: NA

CDR3 DNA: TGTGCTAGTGGTTTGGGGACTAGCGGAAATTACAATGAGCAGTTCTTC
CDR3 protein: CASGLGTSGNYNEQFF
V gene: TRBV12-5
D gene: TRBD2
J gene: TRBJ2-1
clone size: NA

CDR3 DNA: TGTGCCAGCAGCGAACAGGGGGCAGCTGGCTACACCTTC
CDR3 protein: CASSEQGAAGYTF
V gene: TRBV7-2
D gene: TRBD1
J gene: TRBJ1-2
clone size: once

CDR3 DNA: TGCGCCAGCAGCCAAACAAGGACAGGGTGGAACACTGAAGCTTTCTTT
CDR3 protein: CASSQTRTGWNTEAFF
V gene: TRBV4-1
D gene: TRBD1
J gene: TRBJ1-1
clone size: NA

CDR3 DNA: TGTGCCATCAGTGACAGGATGGATCAGGATTCACCCCTCCACTTT
CDR3 protein: CAISDRMDQDSPLHF
V gene: TRBV10-3
D gene: NA
J gene: TRBJ1-6
clone size: NA

CDR3 DNA: TGTGCCAGCACCGGGGAGGGGGTCACTGAAGCTTTCTTT
CDR3 protein: CASTGEGVTEAFF
V gene: TRBV3-1/TRBV3-2
D gene: NA
J gene: TRBJ1-1
clone size: NA

CDR3 DNA: TGTGCCAGCAGCTTAGCGGGAGACAATGAGCAGTTCTTC
CDR3 protein: CASSLAGDNEQFF
V gene: TRBV7-9
D gene: NA
J gene: TRBJ2-1
clone size: NA

CDR3 DNA: TGTGCCAGCAGCTTAAGGATTTATGAAAAACTGTTTTTT
CDR3 protein: CASSLRIYEKLFF
V gene: TRBV11-2
D gene: NA
J gene: TRBJ1-4
clone size: NA

CDR3 DNA: TGTGCCAGCAGCGTAGCTGCCCCGCGGACCACAGATACGCAGTATTTT
CDR3 protein: CASSVAAPRTTDTQYF
V gene: TRBV9
D gene: NA
J gene: TRBJ2-3
clone size: once

CDR3 DNA: TGTGCCAGCAGCGCTGGAACTTACTATAATTCACCCCTCCACTTT
CDR3 protein: CASSAGTYYNSPLHF
V gene: TRBV3-1/TRBV3-2
D gene: NA
J gene: TRBJ1-6
clone size: NA

CDR3 DNA: TGTGCCAGCAGCTTAGAGGCAGGGCATGGCTACACCTTC
CDR3 protein: CASSLEAGHGYTF
V gene: TRBV7-2
D gene: NA
J gene: TRBJ1-2
clone size: NA

CDR3 DNA: TGTGCCACCAGTCGCAGAAAGGGAGGAGGGCACACAGATACGCAGTATTTT
CDR3 protein: CATSRRKGGGHTDTQYF
V gene: TRBV24-1
D gene: NA
J gene: TRBJ2-3
clone size: few

CDR3 DNA: TGTGCCAGCAGCCCCCAGTTCGCCGGGGAGCTGTTTTTT
CDR3 protein: CASSPQFAGELFF
V gene: TRBV6-2/TRBV6-3
D gene: NA
J gene: TRBJ2-2
clone size: NA

CDR3 DNA: TGTGCCACCCGGGCGGTTACGGCCCCCTATGGCTACACCTTC
CDR3 protein: CATRAVTAPYGYTF
V gene: TRBV19
D gene: NA
J gene: TRBJ1-2
clone size: few

CDR3 DNA: TGTGCCAGCAGCTTAACAGGGAGCGAGCAGTACTTC
CDR3 protein: CASSLTGSEQYF
V gene: TRBV7-8
D gene: NA
J gene: TRBJ2-7
clone size: NA

CDR3 DNA: TGTGCCAGCAGTTCCTTAGGGGCTACCTACGAGCAGTACTTC
CDR3 protein: CASSSLGATYEQYF
V gene: TRBV28
D gene: NA
J gene: TRBJ2-7
clone size: NA

CDR3 DNA: TGTGCCAGCAGTTCCTCTCCGCTGAAGCAGTACTTC
CDR3 protein: CASSSSPLKQYF
V gene: TRBV27
D gene: NA
J gene: TRBJ2-7
clone size: NA